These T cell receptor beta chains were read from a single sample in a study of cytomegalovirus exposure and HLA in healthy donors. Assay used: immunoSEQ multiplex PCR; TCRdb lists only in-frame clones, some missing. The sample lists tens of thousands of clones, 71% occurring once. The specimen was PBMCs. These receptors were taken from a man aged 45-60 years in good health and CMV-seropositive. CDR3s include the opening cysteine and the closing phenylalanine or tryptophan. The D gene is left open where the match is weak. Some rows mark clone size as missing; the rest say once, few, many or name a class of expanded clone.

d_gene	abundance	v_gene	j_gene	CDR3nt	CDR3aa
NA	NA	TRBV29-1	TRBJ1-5	TGCAGCGTTGCTGTGGGGGCAACGGGCAATCAGCCCCAGCATTTT	CSVAVGATGNQPQHF
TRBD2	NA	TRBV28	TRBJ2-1	TGTGCCAGCAGTTTAGCCCCGGGCCCTAGCGGGAGGGCCGAGCAGTTCTTC	CASSLAPGPSGRAEQFF
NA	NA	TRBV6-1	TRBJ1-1	TGTGCCAGCAGCGAAGTAACAGGTGGCACTGAAGCTTTCTTT	CASSEVTGGTEAFF
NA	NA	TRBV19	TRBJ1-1	TGTGCCAGTAGTATTGAGGGGGTTTCGAACACTGAAGCTTTCTTT	CASSIEGVSNTEAFF
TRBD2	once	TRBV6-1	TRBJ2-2	TGTGCCAGCAGGACTAGCGGGAACACCGGGGAGCTGTTTTTT	CASRTSGNTGELFF
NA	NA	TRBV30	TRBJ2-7	TGTGCCTGGAGTGTCCCTGGAAGCGGTTCTTTGGAGCAGTACTTC	CAWSVPGSGSLEQYF
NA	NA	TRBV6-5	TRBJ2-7	TGTGCCAGCAGTTACCCAAGCAGGGGAACCTACGAGCAGTACTTC	CASSYPSRGTYEQYF
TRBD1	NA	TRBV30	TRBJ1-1	TGTGCCCGACGGGATGACAGGGTGAACACTGAAGCTTTCTTT	CARRDDRVNTEAFF
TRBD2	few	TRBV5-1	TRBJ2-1	TGCGCAAGCAGCTCCGGACTAGCGAGAGGGGATGAGCAGTTCTTC	CASSSGLARGDEQFF
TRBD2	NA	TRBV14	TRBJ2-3	TGTGCCAGCAGCCAAGAAAGTGGACTAGTAACAGATACGCAGTATTTT	CASSQESGLVTDTQYF
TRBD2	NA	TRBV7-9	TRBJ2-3	TGTGCCAGCTTTCGCGGGGCCGGGGGGACAGATACGCAGTATTTT	CASFRGAGGTDTQYF
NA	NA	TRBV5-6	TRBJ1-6	TGTGCCAGCAGCTCTGACACTTTCCTCCACTTT	CASSSDTFLHF
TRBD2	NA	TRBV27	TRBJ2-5	TGTGCCAGCAGTGAGGGACTAGCGGGGGGGCAAGAGACCCAGTACTTC	CASSEGLAGGQETQYF
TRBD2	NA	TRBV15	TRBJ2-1	TGTGCCACCAGCCTGGGACTAGCGGGGCCATACTCCTCCTACAATGAGCAGTTCTTC	CATSLGLAGPYSSYNEQFF
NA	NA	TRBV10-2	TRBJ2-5	TGCGCCAGCAGTACGGGTGGGCAAGAGACCCAGTACTTC	CASSTGGQETQYF
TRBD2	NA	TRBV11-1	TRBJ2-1	TGTGCCAGCAGCCCGATCAGGACTAGCGGGAGATGGAATGAGCAGTTCTTC	CASSPIRTSGRWNEQFF
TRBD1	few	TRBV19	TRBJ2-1	TGTGCCAGTAGTACCGGACAGGGTGTGGGCAATGAGCAGTTCTTC	CASSTGQGVGNEQFF
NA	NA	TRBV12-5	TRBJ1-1	TGTGCTAGTGGTCCCGGGGGGCTCTCGGGAACTGAAGCTTTCTTT	CASGPGGLSGTEAFF
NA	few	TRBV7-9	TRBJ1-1	TGTGCCAGCAGCTTAGCGCGGGGGTACCCTGAAGCTTTCTTT	CASSLARGYPEAFF
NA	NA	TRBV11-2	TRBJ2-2	TGTGCCAGCAGCTTACTGTTTACCGGAGCCACGATCACCGGGGAGCTGTTTTTT	CASSLLFTGATITGELFF
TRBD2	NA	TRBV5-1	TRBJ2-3	TGCGCCAGCAAAAGGAGCGGGGCCAGCACAGATACGCAGTATTTT	CASKRSGASTDTQYF
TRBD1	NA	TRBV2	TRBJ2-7	TGTGCCAGCAGTCCCGGGACAGGGGGTATAGCGTCGGGCGAGCAGTACTTC	CASSPGTGGIASGEQYF
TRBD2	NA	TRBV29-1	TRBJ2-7	TGCAGCGTTGAATTGGGACAGGGGGGACTAGCGGGGACCCTTGGGCAGTACTTC	CSVELGQGGLAGTLGQYF
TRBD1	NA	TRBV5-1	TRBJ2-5	TGCGCCAGCAGCTTGGCCGGGAACAGGGGTCAGACCCAGTACTTC	CASSLAGNRGQTQYF
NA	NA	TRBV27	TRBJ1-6	TGTGCCAGCAGTTTTTCGAATTCACCCCTCCACTTT	CASSFSNSPLHF
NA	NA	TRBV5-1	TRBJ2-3	TGCGCCAGCAGCCCCGACACCACTAGCACAGATACGCAGTATTTT	CASSPDTTSTDTQYF